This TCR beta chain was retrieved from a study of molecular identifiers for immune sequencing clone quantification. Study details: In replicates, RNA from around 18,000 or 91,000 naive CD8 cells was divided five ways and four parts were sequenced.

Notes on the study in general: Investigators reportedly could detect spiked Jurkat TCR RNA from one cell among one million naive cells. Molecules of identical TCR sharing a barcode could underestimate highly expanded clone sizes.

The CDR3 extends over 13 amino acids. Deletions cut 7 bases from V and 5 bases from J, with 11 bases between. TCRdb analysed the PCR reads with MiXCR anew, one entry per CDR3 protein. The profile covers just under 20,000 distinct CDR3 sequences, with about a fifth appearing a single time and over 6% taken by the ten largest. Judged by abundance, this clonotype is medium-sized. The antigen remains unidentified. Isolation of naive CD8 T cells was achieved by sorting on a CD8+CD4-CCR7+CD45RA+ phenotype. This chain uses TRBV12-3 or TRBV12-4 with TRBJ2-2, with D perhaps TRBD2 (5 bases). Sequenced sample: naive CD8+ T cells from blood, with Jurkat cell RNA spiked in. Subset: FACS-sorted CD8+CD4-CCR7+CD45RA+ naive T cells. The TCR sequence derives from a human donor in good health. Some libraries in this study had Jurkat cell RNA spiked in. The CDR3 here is CASKPGSTGELFF. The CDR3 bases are TGTGCCAGCAAACCGGGGAGTACCGGGGAGCTGTTTTTT.